The present T cell receptor (beta chain) was sequenced within a study of regulatory T cells in long-lasting Graves disease. Construction of the TCR beta libraries employed iRepertoire HTBI primers in conjunction with Arm-PCR of CDR3 regions. One entry per CDR3 protein, called by TCRdb with MiXCR from the multiplex PCR reads. The sample holds over 400,000 distinct CDR3 sequences, 14% seen once. This clonotype was counted at least ten times. The antigen is not known. Study-level points and caveats: Persistent disease samples used TRBV28, TRBJ1-2 and TRBJ2-5 preferentially.

Time point of the sample: newly diagnosed GD, antithyroid drugs for less than 3 months. The TCR library used RNA extracted from PBMCs. The CDR3 spans 15 residues. Germline trimming cut 5 bases from V and 1 base from J; bases unmatched to any gene: 8. The data also belong to a second study, concerning T cells in Graves' hyperthyroidism and ophthalmopathy.

The receptor was derived from a woman in her fifties or sixties with Graves disease. The sequencing here drew on peripheral blood mononuclear cells (PBMCs), taken at new diagnosis, from a patient treated with antithyroid drugs. The V and J genes are TRBV12-3 or TRBV12-4 and TRBJ2-7, with 7 bases lining up with TRBD1. In DNA form, the CDR3 reads TGTGCCAGCAGTCTTGAGACAGGGTATTCCTACGAGCAGTACTTC. Translated, it gives CASSLETGYSYEQYF.